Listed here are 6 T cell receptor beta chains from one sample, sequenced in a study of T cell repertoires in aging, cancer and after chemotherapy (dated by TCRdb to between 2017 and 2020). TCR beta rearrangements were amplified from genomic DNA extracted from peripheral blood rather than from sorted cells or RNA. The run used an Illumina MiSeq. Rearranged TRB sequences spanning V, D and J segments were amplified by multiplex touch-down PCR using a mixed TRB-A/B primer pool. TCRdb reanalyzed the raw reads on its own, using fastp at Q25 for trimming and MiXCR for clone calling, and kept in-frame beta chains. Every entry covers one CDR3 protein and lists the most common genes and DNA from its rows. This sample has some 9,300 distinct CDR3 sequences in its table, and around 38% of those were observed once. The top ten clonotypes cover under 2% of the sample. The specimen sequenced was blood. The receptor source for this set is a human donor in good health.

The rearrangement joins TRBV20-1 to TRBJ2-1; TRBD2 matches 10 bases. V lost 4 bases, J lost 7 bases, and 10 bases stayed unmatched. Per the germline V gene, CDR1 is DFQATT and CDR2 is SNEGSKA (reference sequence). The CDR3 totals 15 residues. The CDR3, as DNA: TGCAGTGCTATATCACTAGCGGGGATGAGTAATGAGCAGTTCTTC. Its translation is CSAISLAGMSNEQFF.

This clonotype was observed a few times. In nucleotides, the CDR3 is TGTGCCAGCAGTGAATCGCCCCCAGACAGGGGTGAAGTTCCCTACGAGCAGTACTTC. Amino acids: CASSESPPDRGEVPYEQYF. The gene calls are TRBV6-1 and TRBJ2-7; 8 bases are a match to TRBD1. The V and J ends lost 2 bases and 2 bases, in that order; junction bases with no gene match: 17. Germline assignment: CDR1 MNHNS and CDR2 SASEGT. CDR3 size: 19 residues.

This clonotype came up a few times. The CDR3 region has the DNA TGTGCCAGCAGCGCGACCATTAATTCACCCCTCCACTTT. Protein sequence: CASSATINSPLHF. The chain employs TRBV5-4 and TRBJ1-6; D gene ambiguous. There are 13 residues in the CDR3. The germline V and J ends were trimmed by 4 bases and 6 bases, with 8 bases remaining between them. Per the germline V gene, CDR1 is SGHNT and CDR2 is YYREEE (reference sequence).

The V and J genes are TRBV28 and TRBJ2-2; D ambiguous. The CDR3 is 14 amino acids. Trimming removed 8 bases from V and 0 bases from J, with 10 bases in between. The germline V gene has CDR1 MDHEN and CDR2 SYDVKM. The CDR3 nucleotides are TGTGCCAGCTTGGGAAGCCCGAACACCGGGGAGCTGTTTTTT. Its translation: CASLGSPNTGELFF. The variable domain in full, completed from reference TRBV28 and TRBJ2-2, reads DVKVTQSSRYLVKRTGEKVFLECVQDMDHENMFWYRQDPGLGLRLIYFSYDVKMKEKGDIPEGYSVSREKKERFSLILESASTNQTSMYLCASLGSPNTGELFFGEGSRLTVL.

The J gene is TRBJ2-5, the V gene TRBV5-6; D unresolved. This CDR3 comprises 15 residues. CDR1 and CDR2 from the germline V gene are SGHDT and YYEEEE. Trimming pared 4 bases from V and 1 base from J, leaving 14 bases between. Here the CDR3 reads CASSQGQVLQETQYF. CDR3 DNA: TGTGCCAGCAGCCAAGGGCAGGTCCTCCAAGAGACCCAGTACTTC. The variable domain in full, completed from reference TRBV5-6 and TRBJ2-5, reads DAGVTQSPTHLIKTRGQQVTLRCSPKSGHDTVSWYQQALGQGPQFIFQYYEEEERQRGNFPDRFSGHQFPNYSSELNVNALLLGDSALYLCASSQGQVLQETQYFGPGTRLLVL.

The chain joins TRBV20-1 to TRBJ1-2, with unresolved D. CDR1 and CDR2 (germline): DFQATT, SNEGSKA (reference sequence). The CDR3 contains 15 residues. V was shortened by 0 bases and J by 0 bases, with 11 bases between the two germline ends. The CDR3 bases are TGCAGTGCTAGAGATCGTAGCAGGACTAACTATGGCTACACCTTC. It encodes CSARDRSRTNYGYTF.